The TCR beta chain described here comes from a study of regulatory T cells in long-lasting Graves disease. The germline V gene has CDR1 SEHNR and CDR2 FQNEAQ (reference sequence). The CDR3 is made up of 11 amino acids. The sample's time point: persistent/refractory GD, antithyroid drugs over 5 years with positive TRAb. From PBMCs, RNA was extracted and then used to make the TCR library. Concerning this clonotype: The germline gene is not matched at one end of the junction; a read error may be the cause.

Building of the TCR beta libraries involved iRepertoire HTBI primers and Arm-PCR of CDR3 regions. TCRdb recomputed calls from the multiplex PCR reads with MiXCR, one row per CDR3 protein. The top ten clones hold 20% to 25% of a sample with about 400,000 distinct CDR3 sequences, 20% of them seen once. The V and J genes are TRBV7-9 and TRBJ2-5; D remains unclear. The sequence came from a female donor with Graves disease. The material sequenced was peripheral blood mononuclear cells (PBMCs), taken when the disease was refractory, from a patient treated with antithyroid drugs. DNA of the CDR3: TGTGCCAGCAGCCGGAAGGACCCCCAGCACTTC. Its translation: CASSRKDPQHF.